What follows are 9 T cell receptor beta chains derived from one specimen sequenced in a study of response to subunit inactivated influenza vaccine. TCRdb re-analysed the RT-PCR reads in MiXCR, keeping a single row per CDR3 protein. The repertoire holds some 500,000 distinct CDR3 sequences, with 15% to 20% as singletons. The input for sequencing was CD4+ T cells sorted from PBMCs, taken approximately 25 months after vaccination. Receptors originate from a man aged 45-69 years who received an inactivated influenza vaccine.

V usage is TRBV19 and J usage is TRBJ2-1; TRBD1 might be the D (5 bases). The germline V gene encodes CDR1 LNHDA and CDR2 SQIVND (reference sequence). Trimming pared 3 bases from V and 1 base from J, leaving 10 bases between. This CDR3 has 15 amino acids. This CDR3 reads CASSMQGSSYNEQFF. The CDR3 region has the DNA TGTGCCAGTAGTATGCAGGGTTCGTCCTACAATGAGCAGTTCTTC.

The genes are TRBV20-1 and TRBJ2-5; 7 bases fit TRBD1. The germline V gene has CDR1 DFQATT and CDR2 SNEGSKA (reference sequence). The CDR3 totals 15 residues. Trimming took 2 bases from V and 1 from J; bases not matched to a gene: 7. Here the CDR3 DNA reads TGCAGTGCTAGATCCCGGGACAGACTCCAAGAGACCCAGTACTTC. The encoded protein is CSARSRDRLQETQYF.

CDR3 sequence: CATGTGDEQYF. CDR3 in DNA: TGTGCCACAGGGACAGGGGATGAGCAGTACTTC. The chain couples TRBV24-1 to TRBJ2-7; 10 bases match TRBD1. The germline gives CDR1 KGHDR, CDR2 SFDVKD. After removal of 10 bases from V and 7 bases from J, the junction contained 3 bases not matched to a gene. The CDR3 runs 11 residues.

The chain recombines TRBV9 with TRBJ2-5; D remains ambiguous. The V gene's germline CDR1 is SGDLS and CDR2 YYNGEE. Trimming left V 1 base short and J 2 bases short, with 9 bases between. The CDR3 runs to 14 residues. The CDR3, as DNA: TGTGCCAGCAGCGTATCCAGCAAGCAAGAGACCCAGTACTTC. Amino acid sequence: CASSVSSKQETQYF.

This chain joins TRBV7-2 and TRBJ2-1; 8 bases fit TRBD1. Germline V lookup: CDR1 SGHTA, CDR2 FQGNSA. J was trimmed by 6 bases and V by 5 bases; bases with no gene match: 12. This CDR3 is 16 amino acids long. CDR3 coding DNA: TGTGCCAGCAGCCTCGCCGGACAGGGCGCCTCCAATGAGCAGTTCTTC. It is translated as CASSLAGQGASNEQFF.

The genes are TRBV5-5 and TRBJ2-7; 7 bases map to TRBD1. Germline V gene lookup returns CDR1 SGHKS and CDR2 YYEKEE (reference sequence). CDR3 length equals 15 residues. Trimming took 3 bases from V and 4 from J; bases not matched to a gene: 10. CDR3 nucleotide sequence: TGTGCCAGCAGCTCGATCAAGGGGGCAGGATACGAGCAGTACTTC. It translates to CASSSIKGAGYEQYF.

V is TRBV15 and J is TRBJ2-7; possibly TRBD2 for D (5 bases). V was shortened by 1 base and J by 2 bases, with 15 bases between the two germline ends. Germline CDR1 is LNHNV and CDR2 is YYDKDF (reference sequence). CDR3 length: 16 amino acids. CDR3 sequence: CATSRGATRGTYEQYF. DNA of the CDR3: TGTGCCACCAGCAGAGGAGCGACCCGAGGGACCTACGAGCAGTACTTC.

This clonotype has just a few counts. CDR3 nucleotides: TGTGCCAGCAGCGTAGGTAAGGGGGGCACGACTGAAGCTTTCTTT. It yields the protein CASSVGKGGTTEAFF. The chain recombines TRBV9 with TRBJ1-1, with D tentatively TRBD1 (6 bases). The V gene lost 0 bases and the J gene lost 5 bases, with 14 bases spanning the gap. The germline V gene encodes CDR1 SGDLS and CDR2 YYNGEE. The CDR3 is 15 residues long.

This clonotype occurred a few times. J is TRBJ1-1 and V is TRBV2; the D is unclear. The CDR3 runs 12 residues. Germline values: CDR1 SNHLY, CDR2 FYNNEI. Trimming took 7 bases from V and 7 from J, leaving 13 bases between them. The CDR3 nucleotides read TGTGCCAGCACCGAGCTTAGTGGTGAAGCTTTCTTT. Translating gives CASTELSGEAFF.